This TCR beta chain was recovered during a study of cytomegalovirus exposure and HLA in healthy donors. Findings and caveats of the study: Researchers had no immune exposure information except CMV serostatus available.

The PCR used 60 Vbeta and 13 Jbeta primers. Produced via immunoSEQ multiplex PCR; TCRdb's table is partial and in-frame only. The sample carries nearly 200,000 clones, 82% recorded once. About this clone: As yet, its antigen is unknown.

J lost 7 bases, V lost 4 bases, and 14 bases had no gene match. The germline V gene has CDR1 KGHSH and CDR2 LQKENI. The CDR3 is made up of 16 amino acids. This chain uses TRBV18 with TRBJ2-7, with 9 bases identical to TRBD1. The sample consisted of PBMCs. This receptor was identified in a boy aged 2-9 years in good health and CMV-seronegative. The CDR3 is CASSLYSDRGGREQYF. CDR3 sequence (DNA): TGTGCCAGCTCACTCTACTCCGACAGGGGGGGGAGAGAGCAGTACTTC.